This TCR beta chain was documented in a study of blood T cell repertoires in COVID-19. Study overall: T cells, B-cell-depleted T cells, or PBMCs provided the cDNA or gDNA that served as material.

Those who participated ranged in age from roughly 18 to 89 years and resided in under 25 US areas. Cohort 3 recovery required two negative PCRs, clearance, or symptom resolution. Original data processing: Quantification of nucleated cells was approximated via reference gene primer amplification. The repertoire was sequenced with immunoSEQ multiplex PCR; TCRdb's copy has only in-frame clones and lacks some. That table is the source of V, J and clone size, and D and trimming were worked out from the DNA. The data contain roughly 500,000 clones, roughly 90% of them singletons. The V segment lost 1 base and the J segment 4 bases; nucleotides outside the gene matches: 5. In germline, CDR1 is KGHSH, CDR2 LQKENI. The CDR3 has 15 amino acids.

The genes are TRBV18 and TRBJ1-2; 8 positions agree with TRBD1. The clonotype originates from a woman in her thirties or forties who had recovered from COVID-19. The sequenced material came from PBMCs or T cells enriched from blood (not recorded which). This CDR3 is CASSPRITGGYGYTF. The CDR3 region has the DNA TGTGCCAGCTCACCACGGATTACAGGGGGCTATGGCTACACCTTC.